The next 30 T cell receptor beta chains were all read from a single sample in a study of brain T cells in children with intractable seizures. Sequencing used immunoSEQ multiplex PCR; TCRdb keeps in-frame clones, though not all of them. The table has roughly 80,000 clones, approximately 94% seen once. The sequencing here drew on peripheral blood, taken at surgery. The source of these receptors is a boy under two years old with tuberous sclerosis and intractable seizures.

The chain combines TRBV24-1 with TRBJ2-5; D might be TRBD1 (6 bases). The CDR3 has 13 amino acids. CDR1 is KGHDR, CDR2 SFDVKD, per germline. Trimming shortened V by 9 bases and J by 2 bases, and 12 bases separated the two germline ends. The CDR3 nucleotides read TGTGCCACCGGGCAGGGGATTCAAGAGACCCAGTACTTC. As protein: CATGQGIQETQYF.

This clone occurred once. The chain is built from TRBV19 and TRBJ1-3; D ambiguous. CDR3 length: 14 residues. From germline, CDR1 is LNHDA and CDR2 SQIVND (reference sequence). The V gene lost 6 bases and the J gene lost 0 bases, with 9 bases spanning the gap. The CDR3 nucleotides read TGTGCCAGTAGGAGTGAGCCCTCTGGAAACACCATATATTTT. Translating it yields CASRSEPSGNTIYF.

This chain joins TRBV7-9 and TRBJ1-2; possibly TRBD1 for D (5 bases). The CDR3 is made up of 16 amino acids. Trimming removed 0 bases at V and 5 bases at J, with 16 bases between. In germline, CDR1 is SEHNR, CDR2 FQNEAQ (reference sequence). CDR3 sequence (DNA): TGTGCCAGCAGCTTAGCGATGGGGGGTCGAGGGTATGGCTACACCTTC. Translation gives CASSLAMGGRGYGYTF.

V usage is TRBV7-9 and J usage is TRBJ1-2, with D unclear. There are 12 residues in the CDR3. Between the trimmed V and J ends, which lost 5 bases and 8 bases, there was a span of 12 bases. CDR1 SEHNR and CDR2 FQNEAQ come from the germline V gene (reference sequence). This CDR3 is CASSQEVWGYTF. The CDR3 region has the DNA TGTGCCAGCAGCCAGGAGGTGTGGGGCTACACCTTC.

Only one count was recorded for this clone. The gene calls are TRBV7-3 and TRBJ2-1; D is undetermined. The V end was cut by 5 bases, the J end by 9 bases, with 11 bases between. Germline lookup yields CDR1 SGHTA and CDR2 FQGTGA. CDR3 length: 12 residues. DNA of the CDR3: TGTGCCAGCAGCCCCACCGGTAGTGAGCAGTTCTTC. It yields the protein CASSPTGSEQFF.

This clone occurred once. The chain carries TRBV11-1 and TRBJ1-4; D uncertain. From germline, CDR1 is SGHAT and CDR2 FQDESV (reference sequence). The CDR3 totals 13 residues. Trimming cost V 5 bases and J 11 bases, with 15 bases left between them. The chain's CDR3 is CASSLTEAEKLFF. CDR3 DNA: TGTGCCAGCAGCCTCACCGAGGCGGAGAAACTGTTTTTT.

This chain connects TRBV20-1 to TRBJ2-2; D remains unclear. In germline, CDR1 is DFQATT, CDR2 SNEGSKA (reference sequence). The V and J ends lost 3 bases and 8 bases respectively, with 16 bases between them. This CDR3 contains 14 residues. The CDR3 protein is CSASRHQGLGELFF. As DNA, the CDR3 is TGCAGTGCTAGTCGTCACCAAGGTTTAGGGGAGCTGTTTTTT.

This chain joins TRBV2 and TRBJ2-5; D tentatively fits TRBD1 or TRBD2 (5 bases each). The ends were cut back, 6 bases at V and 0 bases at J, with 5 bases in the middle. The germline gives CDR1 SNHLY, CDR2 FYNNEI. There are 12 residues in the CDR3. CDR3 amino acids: CASRGDQETQYF. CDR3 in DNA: TGTGCCAGCAGGGGGGACCAAGAGACCCAGTACTTC. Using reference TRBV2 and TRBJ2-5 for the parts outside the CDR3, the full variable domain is EPEVTQTPSHQVTQMGQEVILRCVPISNHLYFYWYRQILGQKVEFLVSFYNNEISEKSEIFDDQFSVERPDGSNFTLKIRSTKLEDSAMYFCASRGDQETQYFGPGTRLLVL.

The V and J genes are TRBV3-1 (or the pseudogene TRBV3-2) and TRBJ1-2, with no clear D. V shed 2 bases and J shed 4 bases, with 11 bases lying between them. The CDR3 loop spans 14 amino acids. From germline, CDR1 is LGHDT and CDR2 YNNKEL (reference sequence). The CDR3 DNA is TGTGCCAGCAGCCAACACACAGAAGGCTATGGCTACACCTTC. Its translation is CASSQHTEGYGYTF.

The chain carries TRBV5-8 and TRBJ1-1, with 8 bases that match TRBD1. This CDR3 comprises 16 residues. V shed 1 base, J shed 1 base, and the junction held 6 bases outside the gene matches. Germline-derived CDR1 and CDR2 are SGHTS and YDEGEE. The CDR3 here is CASSLYLGQENTEAFF. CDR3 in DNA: TGTGCCAGCAGCTTGTACTTGGGACAGGAGAACACTGAAGCTTTCTTT.

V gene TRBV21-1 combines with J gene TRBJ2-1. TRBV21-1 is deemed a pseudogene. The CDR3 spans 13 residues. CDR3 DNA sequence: TGTGCCAGCAGCCTTAAGACCCCCCCGGAGCAGTTCTTC. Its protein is CASSLKTPPEQFF.

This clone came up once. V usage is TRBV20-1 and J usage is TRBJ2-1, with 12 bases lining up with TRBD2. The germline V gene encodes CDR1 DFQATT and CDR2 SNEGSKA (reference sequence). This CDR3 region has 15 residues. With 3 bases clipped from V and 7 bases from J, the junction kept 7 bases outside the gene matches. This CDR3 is CSASRGGTSGNEQFF. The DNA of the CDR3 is TGCAGTGCTAGTCGGGGGGGGACTAGCGGGAATGAGCAGTTCTTC.

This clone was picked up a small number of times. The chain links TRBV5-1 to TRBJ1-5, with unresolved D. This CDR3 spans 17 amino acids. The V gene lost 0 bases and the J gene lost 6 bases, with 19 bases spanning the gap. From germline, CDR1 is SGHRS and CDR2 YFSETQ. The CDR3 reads CASSLEGSKGEGQPQHF. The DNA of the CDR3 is TGCGCCAGCAGCTTGGAGGGTTCGAAGGGCGAGGGTCAGCCCCAGCATTTT.

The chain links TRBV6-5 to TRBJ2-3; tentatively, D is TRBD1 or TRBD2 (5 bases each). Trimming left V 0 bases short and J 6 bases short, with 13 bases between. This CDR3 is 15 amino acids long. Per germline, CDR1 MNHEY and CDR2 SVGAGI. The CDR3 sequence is CASSYSRSRGDTQYF. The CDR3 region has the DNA TGTGCCAGCAGTTACTCGAGGTCGAGGGGTGATACGCAGTATTTT.

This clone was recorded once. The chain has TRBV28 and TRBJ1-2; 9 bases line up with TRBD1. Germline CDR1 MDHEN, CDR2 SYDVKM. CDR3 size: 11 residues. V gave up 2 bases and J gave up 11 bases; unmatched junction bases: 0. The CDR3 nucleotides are TGTGCCAGCAGTTTAGACAGGGGGTACACCTTC. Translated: CASSLDRGYTF.

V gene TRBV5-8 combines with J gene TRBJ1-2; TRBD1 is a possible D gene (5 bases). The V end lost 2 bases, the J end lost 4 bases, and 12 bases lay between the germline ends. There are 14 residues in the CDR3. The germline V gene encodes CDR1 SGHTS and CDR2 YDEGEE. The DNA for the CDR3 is TGTGCCAGCAGCTTAGTACAGGCCCGCTATGGCTACACCTTC. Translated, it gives CASSLVQARYGYTF. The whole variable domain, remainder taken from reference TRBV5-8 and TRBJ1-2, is EAGVTQSPTHLIKTRGQQATLRCSPISGHTSVYWYQQALGLGLQFLLWYDEGEERNRGNFPPRFSGRQFPNYSSELNVNALELEDSALYLCASSLVQARYGYTFGSGTRLTVV.

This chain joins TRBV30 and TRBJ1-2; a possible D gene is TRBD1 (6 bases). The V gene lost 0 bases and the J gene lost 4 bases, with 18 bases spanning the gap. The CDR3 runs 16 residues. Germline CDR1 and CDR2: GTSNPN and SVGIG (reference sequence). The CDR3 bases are TGTGCCTGGAGTGTAAACGTCTGGGGGCAGAGCTATGGCTACACCTTC. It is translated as CAWSVNVWGQSYGYTF. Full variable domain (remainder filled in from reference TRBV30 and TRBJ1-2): SQTIHQWPATLVQPVGSPLSLECTVEGTSNPNLYWYRQAAGRGLQLLFYSVGIGQISSEVPQNLSASRPQDRQFILSSKKLLLSDSGFYLCAWSVNVWGQSYGYTFGSGTRLTVV.

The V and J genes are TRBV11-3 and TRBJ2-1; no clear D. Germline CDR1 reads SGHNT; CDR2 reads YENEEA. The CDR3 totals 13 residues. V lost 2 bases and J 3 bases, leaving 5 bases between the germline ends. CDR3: CASSLSGYNEQFF. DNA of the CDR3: TGTGCCAGCAGCTTATCGGGCTACAATGAGCAGTTCTTC.

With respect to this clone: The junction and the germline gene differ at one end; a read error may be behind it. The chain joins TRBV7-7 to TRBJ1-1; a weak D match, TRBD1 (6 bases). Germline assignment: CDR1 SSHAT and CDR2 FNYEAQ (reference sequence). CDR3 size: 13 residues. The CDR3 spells CASSLQKGGDAFF. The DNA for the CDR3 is TGTGCTAGCAGCTTACAGAAGGGGGGAGACGCTTTCTTT.

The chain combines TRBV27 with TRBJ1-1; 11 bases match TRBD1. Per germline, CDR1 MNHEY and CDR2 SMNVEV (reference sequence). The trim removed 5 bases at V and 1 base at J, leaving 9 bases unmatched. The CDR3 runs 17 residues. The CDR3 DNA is TGTGCCAGCAGTCGGGATCGGGACAGGGGGACGAACACTGAAGCTTTCTTT. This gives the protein CASSRDRDRGTNTEAFF.

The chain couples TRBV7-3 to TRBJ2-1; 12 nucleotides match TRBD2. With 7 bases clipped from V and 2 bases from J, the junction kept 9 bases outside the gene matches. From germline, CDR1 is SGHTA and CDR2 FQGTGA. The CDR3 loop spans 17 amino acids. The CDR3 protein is CASNRTSGTVTYNEQFF. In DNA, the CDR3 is TGTGCCAGCAATCGGACTAGCGGGACTGTTACCTACAATGAGCAGTTCTTC.

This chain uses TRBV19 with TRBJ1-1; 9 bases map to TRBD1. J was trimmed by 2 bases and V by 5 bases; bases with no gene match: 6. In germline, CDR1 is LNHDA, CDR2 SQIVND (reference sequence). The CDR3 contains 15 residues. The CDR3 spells CASSLMGQGNTEAFF. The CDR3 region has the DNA TGTGCCAGTAGTCTAATGGGACAGGGAAACACTGAAGCTTTCTTT.

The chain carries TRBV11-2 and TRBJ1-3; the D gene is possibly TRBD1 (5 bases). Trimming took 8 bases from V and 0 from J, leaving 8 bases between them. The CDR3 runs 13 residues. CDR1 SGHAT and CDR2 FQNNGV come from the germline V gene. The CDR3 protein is CASEGRSGNTIYF. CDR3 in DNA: TGTGCCAGCGAGGGGCGCTCTGGAAACACCATATATTTT.

In DNA form, the CDR3 reads TGTGCCACCAGCAGAGATACCCTCGGGGTGGGCTACACCTTC. Its translation is CATSRDTLGVGYTF. This chain joins TRBV15 and TRBJ1-2; unclear D gene. Germline-derived CDR1 and CDR2 are LNHNV and YYDKDF (reference sequence). V gave up 0 bases and J gave up 8 bases, with 13 bases separating them. The CDR3 sequence is 14 residues long.

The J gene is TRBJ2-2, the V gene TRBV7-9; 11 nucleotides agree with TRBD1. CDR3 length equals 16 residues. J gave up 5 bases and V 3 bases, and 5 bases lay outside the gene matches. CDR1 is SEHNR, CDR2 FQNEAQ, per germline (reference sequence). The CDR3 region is CASSLDRDRGTGELFF. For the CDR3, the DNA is TGTGCCAGCAGCTTGGACAGGGACAGGGGGACCGGGGAGCTGTTTTTT.

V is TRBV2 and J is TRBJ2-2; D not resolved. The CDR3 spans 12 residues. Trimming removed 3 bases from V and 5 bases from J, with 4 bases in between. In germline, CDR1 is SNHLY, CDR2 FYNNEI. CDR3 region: CASSDLTGELFF. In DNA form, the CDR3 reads TGTGCCAGCAGTGACCTAACCGGGGAGCTGTTTTTT.

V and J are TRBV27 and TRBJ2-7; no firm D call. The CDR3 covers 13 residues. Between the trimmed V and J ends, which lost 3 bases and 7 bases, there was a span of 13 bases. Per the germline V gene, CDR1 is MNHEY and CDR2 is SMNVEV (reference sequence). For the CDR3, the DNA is TGTGCCAGCAGTTTCGGCAGATTTCAGGAGCAGTACTTC. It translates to CASSFGRFQEQYF.

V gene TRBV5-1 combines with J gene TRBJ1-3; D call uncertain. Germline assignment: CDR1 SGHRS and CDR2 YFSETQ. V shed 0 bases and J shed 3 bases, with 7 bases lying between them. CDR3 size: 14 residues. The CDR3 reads CASSLDTFGNTIYF. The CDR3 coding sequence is TGCGCCAGCAGCTTGGATACATTTGGAAACACCATATATTTT.

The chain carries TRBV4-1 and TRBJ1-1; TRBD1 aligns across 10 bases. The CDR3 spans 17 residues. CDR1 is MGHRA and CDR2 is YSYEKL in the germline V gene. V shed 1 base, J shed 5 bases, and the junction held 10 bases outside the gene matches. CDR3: CASSQGSRDRGGTEAFF. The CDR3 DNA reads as TGCGCCAGCAGCCAAGGGTCCCGGGACAGGGGTGGTACTGAAGCTTTCTTT.

The CDR3 DNA is TGTGCCACCGCTAGAGGACTAGCATCCTACAATGAGCAGTTCTTC. Its protein product is CATARGLASYNEQFF. This chain uses TRBV24-1 with TRBJ2-1, with TRBD2 identical over 8 bases. The V segment lost 9 bases and the J segment 1 base; nucleotides outside the gene matches: 7. Germline CDR1 is KGHDR and CDR2 is SFDVKD. CDR3 length: 15 amino acids.